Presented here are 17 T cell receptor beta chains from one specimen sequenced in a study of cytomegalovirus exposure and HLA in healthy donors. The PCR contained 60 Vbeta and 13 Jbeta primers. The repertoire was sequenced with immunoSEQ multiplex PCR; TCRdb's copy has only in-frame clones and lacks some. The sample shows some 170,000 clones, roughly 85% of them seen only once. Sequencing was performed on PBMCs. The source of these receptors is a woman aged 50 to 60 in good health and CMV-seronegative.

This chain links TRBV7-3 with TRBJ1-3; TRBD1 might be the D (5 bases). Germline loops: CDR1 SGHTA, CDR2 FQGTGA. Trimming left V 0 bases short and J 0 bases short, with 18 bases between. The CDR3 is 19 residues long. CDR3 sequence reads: CASSLTYPPDSASGNTIYF. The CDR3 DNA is TGTGCCAGCAGCTTAACGTACCCCCCCGACAGCGCCTCTGGAAACACCATATATTTT.

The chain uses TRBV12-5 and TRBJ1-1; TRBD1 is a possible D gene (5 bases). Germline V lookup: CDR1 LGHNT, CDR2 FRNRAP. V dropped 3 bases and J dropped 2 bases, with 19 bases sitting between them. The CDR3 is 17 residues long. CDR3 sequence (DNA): TGTGCTAGTGGTTTAATAGTGGCGAGACAGATCAACACTGAAGCTTTCTTT. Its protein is CASGLIVARQINTEAFF.

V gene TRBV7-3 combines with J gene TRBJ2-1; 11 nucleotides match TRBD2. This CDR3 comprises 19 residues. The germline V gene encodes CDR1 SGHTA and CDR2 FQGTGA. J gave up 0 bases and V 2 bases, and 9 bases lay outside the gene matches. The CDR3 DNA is TGTGCCAGCAGCTTAGGGGCCACCGGGACTAGCGGCTCCTACAATGAGCAGTTCTTC. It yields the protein CASSLGATGTSGSYNEQFF.

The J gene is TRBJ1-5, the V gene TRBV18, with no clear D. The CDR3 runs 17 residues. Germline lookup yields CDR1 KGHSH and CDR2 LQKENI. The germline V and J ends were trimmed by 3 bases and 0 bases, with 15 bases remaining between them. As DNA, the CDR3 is TGTGCCAGCTCACCTCCGGAGGCAGACCCTAGCAATCAGCCCCAGCATTTT. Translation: CASSPPEADPSNQPQHF.

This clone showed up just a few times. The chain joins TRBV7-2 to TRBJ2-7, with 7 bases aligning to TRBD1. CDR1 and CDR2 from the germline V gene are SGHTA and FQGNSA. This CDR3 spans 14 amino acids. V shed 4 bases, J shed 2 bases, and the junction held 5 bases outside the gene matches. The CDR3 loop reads CASSSTGATYEQYF. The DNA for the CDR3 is TGTGCCAGCAGCTCTACAGGGGCAACCTACGAGCAGTACTTC.

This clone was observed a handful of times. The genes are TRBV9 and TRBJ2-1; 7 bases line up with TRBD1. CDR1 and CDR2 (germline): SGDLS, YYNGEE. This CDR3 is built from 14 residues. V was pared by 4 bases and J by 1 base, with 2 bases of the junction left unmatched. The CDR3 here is CASSMGQSYNEQFF. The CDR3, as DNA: TGTGCCAGCAGCATGGGACAGTCCTACAATGAGCAGTTCTTC. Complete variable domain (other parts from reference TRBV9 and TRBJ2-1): DSGVTQTPKHLITATGQRVTLRCSPRSGDLSVYWYQQSLDQGLQFLIQYYNGEERAKGNILERFSAQQFPDLHSELNLSSLELGDSALYFCASSMGQSYNEQFFGPGTRLTVL.

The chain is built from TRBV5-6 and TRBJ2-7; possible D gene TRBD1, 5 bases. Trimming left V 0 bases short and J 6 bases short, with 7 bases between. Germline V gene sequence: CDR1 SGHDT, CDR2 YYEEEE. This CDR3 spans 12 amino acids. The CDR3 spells CASSLGGTEQYF. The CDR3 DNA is TGTGCCAGCAGCTTGGGGGGCACCGAGCAGTACTTC. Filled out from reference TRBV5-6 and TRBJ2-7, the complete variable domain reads DAGVTQSPTHLIKTRGQQVTLRCSPKSGHDTVSWYQQALGQGPQFIFQYYEEEERQRGNFPDRFSGHQFPNYSSELNVNALLLGDSALYLCASSLGGTEQYFGPGTRLTVT.

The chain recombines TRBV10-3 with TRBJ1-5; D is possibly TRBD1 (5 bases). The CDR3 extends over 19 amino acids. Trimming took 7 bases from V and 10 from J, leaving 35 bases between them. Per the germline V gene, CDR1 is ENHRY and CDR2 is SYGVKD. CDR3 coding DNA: TGTGCCATCATACACCCCGGGCCATCCCGGGACGGGAGCTGGGGCCCCCAGCATTTT. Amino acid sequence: CAIIHPGPSRDGSWGPQHF.

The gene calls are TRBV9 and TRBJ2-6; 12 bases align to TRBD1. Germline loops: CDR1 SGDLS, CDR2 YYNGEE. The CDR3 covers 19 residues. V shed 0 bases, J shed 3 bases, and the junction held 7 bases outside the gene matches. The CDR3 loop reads CASSVAEGQGALGANVLTF. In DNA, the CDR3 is TGTGCCAGCAGCGTAGCTGAGGGACAGGGGGCGCTTGGGGCCAACGTCCTGACTTTC. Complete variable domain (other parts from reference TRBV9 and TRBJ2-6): DSGVTQTPKHLITATGQRVTLRCSPRSGDLSVYWYQQSLDQGLQFLIQYYNGEERAKGNILERFSAQQFPDLHSELNLSSLELGDSALYFCASSVAEGQGALGANVLTFGAGSRLTVL.

Here the CDR3 reads CASSLGGQGVNEQYF. The CDR3 coding sequence is TGTGCCAGCAGCTTGGGGGGACAGGGAGTTAACGAGCAGTACTTC. This chain links TRBV11-3 with TRBJ2-7; TRBD1 matches at 9 bases. The CDR3 is 15 amino acids. The V gene end was trimmed by 3 bases and the J gene end by 5 bases; junction bases not matched to a gene: 8. In germline, CDR1 is SGHNT, CDR2 YENEEA.

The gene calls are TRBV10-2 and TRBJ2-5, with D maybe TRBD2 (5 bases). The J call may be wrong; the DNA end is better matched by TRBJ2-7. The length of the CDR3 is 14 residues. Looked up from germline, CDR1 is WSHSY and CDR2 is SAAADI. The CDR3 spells CASSELGETYEQYF. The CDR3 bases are TGCGCCAGCAGTGAGCTCGGGGAAACCTACGAGCAGTACTTC.

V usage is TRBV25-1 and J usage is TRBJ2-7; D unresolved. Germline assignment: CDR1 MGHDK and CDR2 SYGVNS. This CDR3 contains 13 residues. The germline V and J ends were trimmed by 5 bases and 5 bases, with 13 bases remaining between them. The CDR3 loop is CASSTRLRNEQYF. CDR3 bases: TGTGCCAGCAGTACCCGACTGCGTAACGAGCAGTACTTC.

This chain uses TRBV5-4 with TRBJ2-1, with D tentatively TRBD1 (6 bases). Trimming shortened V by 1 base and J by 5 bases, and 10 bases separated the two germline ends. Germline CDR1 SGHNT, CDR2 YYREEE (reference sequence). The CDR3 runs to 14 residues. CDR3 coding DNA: TGTGCCAGCAGCTTGAAGACAGGCAACAATGAGCAGTTCTTC. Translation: CASSLKTGNNEQFF.

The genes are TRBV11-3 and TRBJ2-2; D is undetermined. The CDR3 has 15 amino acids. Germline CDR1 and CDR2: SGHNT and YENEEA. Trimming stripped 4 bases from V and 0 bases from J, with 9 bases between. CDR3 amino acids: CASSSFGANTGELFF. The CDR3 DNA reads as TGTGCCAGCAGCTCATTCGGAGCGAACACCGGGGAGCTGTTTTTT.

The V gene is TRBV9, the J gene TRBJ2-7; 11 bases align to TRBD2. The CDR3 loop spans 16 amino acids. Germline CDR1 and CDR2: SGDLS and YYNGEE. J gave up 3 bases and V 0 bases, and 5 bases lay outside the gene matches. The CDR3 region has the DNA TGTGCCAGCAGCGTAGGACTAGCGGGATATATCTACGAGCAGTACTTC. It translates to CASSVGLAGYIYEQYF.

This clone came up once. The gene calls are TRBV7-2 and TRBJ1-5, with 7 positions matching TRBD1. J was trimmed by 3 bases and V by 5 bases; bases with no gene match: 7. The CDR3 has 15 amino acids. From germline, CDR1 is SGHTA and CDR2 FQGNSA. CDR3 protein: CASSDDRVFNQPQHF. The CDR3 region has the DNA TGTGCCAGCAGCGACGACAGGGTGTTCAATCAGCCCCAGCATTTT.

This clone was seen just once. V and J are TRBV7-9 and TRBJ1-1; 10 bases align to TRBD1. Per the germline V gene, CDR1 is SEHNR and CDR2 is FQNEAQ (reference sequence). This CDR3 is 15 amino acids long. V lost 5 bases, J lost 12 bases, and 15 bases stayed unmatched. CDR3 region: CASSQGNVGTGVTFF. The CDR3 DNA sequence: TGTGCCAGCAGCCAAGGGAACGTCGGGACAGGGGTAACTTTCTTT.